The present T cell receptor (beta chain) was sequenced within a study of Ad26.COV2.S vaccination and SARS-CoV-2 variants. Study at large: It was the COV1001 Ad26.COV2.S trial arm that included the donor. Recipients of Ad26.COV2.S got it intramuscularly, once or twice 56 days apart. Broader study findings: Total T cell responses were possibly underestimated by TCR breadth and depth analyses.

Noted treatment: roughly 18 received Ad26.COV2.S at low or high dose, single or two shots; roughly five received placebo; per-sample allocation not given. Collection of the samples took place on day 63 after the first injection of vaccine or placebo. To note about this clone: Its antigen is as yet unknown.

V lost 3 bases and J 3 bases, leaving 12 bases between the germline ends. The CDR3 has 15 residues. In germline, CDR1 is LNHDA, CDR2 SQIVND (reference sequence). The table came from immunoSEQ multiplex PCR; TCRdb's copy has only in-frame clones and leaves some out. The sample yields approximately 340,000 clones, around 83% seen once. The V gene is TRBV19, the J gene TRBJ1-5; D gene uncertain. Sample: peripheral blood, taken in a trial of Ad26.COV2.S vaccine versus placebo. This receptor was taken from a person aged 18-65 years who received the Ad26.COV2.S COVID-19 vaccine or a placebo. The CDR3 sequence is CASSMFSGFNQPQHF. CDR3 in DNA: TGTGCCAGTAGTATGTTTTCCGGGTTCAATCAGCCCCAGCATTTT.